This T cell receptor (beta chain) is from a study of OX40 agonist ivuxolimab in advanced cancers. As for the study in general: Partial responses were achieved by three patients, one with hepatocellular carcinoma and two with cutaneous melanoma.

Only in-frame clones appear in the TCRdb table, and some are missing; sequencing was by immunoSEQ multiplex PCR. The profile covers more than 45,000 clones, with about 87% appearing a single time and roughly 48% taken by the ten largest. The source of this sequence is an adult with an advanced solid tumor such as melanoma, head and neck, liver or kidney cancer. The specimen comprised CD4+ or CD8+ T cells sorted from blood, sampled in a trial of the OX40 agonist ivuxolimab.

The DNA of the CDR3 is TGTGCCATCAGTGATACCGGGACGGAAGCCTATGGCTACACCTTC. Protein: CAISDTGTEAYGYTF. V is TRBV10-3 and J is TRBJ1-2; D might be TRBD1 (5 bases). The ends were cut back, 3 bases at V and 4 bases at J, with 15 bases in the middle. The CDR3 has 15 amino acids. Germline loops: CDR1 ENHRY, CDR2 SYGVKD.